This T cell receptor beta chain was observed in a study of T cell responses to AZD1222 COVID-19 vaccine. Study outcomes and limitations: Spike-specific TCR depth and breadth grew after two AZD1222 doses. Donor demographics were predominantly white British with a female majority; clonal diversity may be underestimated. Sampled repertoires all dated from after the peak T cell response. Dominant at 160-218 and 743-854, vaccine-associated CD4 TCRs also spanned spike.

With respect to this clone: Its antigen is undetermined.

This CDR3 has 16 residues. CDR1 and CDR2 from the germline V gene are MDHEN and SYDVKM. The germline V and J ends were trimmed by 1 base and 1 base, with 13 bases remaining between them. The repertoire was sequenced with immunoSEQ multiplex PCR; TCRdb's copy has only in-frame clones and lacks some. The data show approximately 110,000 clones, 89% seen once. Sequenced material: peripheral blood, taken 28 days after the second AZD1222 dose. The rearrangement links TRBV28 to TRBJ1-1, with D tentatively TRBD1 (5 bases). The TCR originated in an adult who received the AZD1222 COVID-19 vaccine. CDR3 residues: CASSLSGPGGNTEAFF. CDR3 DNA: TGTGCCAGCAGTTTATCAGGACCCGGGGGGAACACTGAAGCTTTCTTT.